This is a list of T cell receptor beta chains from one sample in a study of response to subunit inactivated influenza vaccine. TCRdb recomputed calls from the RT-PCR reads with MiXCR, one row per CDR3 protein. The sample lists about 580,000 distinct CDR3 sequences, about 15% occurring once. Sequenced material: PBMCs from blood, taken roughly 12 days after vaccination. These receptors all stem from a man aged 45-60 years who received an inactivated influenza vaccine. CDR3s include the opening cysteine and the closing phenylalanine or tryptophan. Fields, in order: J gene, V gene, CDR3 protein.

>TRBJ2-1|TRBV4-3
CASSMGQGYNEQFF
>TRBJ1-4|TRBV12-3/TRBV12-4
CASRAVGSNEKLFF
>TRBJ2-5|TRBV6-5
CASSYSGRQETQYF
>TRBJ2-5|TRBV28
CASSLWDRGPFGKETQYF
>TRBJ1-1|TRBV14
CASSQIPGTEAFF
>TRBJ2-3|TRBV4-2
CASSQHGTRSTDTQYF
>TRBJ2-2|TRBV6-2/TRBV6-3
CALLADNTGELFF
>TRBJ2-3|TRBV10-2
CASSNAPGGGARGDTQYF
>TRBJ2-1|TRBV20-1
CSATRLAGVSYNEQFF
>TRBJ2-5|TRBV7-8
CASSLRLSQAQETQYF
>TRBJ2-2|TRBV12-3/TRBV12-4
CASRRTDTGELFF
>TRBJ1-1|TRBV4-3
CASSQDWGNRGNTEAFF
>TRBJ2-3|TRBV11-1
CASSLALGRRRRSTDTQYF
>TRBJ2-2|TRBV30
CAWSPLAGGRAGELFF
>TRBJ2-3|TRBV6-1
CASRAQGSGVDTQYF
>TRBJ2-5|TRBV4-3
CASSLNGQKQETQYF
>TRBJ2-1|TRBV20-1
CSARDRAGDFNEQFF
>TRBJ1-1|TRBV6-4
CASSVYPEAFF
>TRBJ1-4|TRBV28
CASSFTLPDREEKLFF
>TRBJ1-2|TRBV7-9
CAVSESVRRGYTF
>TRBJ2-7|TRBV28
CASSSRLAGSHEQYF
>TRBJ2-1|TRBV29-1
CSVDASGGRAYEQFF
>TRBJ1-1|TRBV29-1
CSVEGSGRYTEAFF
>TRBJ1-5|TRBV7-2
CASSSGQGASQPQHF
>TRBJ2-5|TRBV12-3/TRBV12-4
CASSLSIFRRGQETQYF
>TRBJ1-1|TRBV2
CATQQLNTEAFF
>TRBJ2-3|TRBV7-6
CASSLVGDDTQYF
>TRBJ1-3|TRBV20-1
CSATQGARGNTIYF
>TRBJ2-2|TRBV7-8
CASSLGRMGAGELFF
>TRBJ2-7|TRBV15
CATSRDPGTYEQYF
>TRBJ2-5|TRBV7-9
CASSQDRGVGETQYF
>TRBJ2-3|TRBV6-5
CASSYSSPADTQYF
>TRBJ2-1|TRBV11-2
CASSFDLSEQFF
>TRBJ2-1|TRBV6-1
CASISGGPGNEQFF
>TRBJ2-6|TRBV12-3/TRBV12-4
CASSSGANVLTF
>TRBJ1-5|TRBV11-2
CASSSKGQGLYSNQPQHF
>TRBJ2-7|TRBV7-2
CASSWGQGAAYEQYF
>TRBJ2-2|TRBV6-5
CASSWASGANTGELFF
>TRBJ2-1|TRBV11-3
CASSLGQGFSYNEQFF
>TRBJ2-1|TRBV27
CASSLRQAQSEQFF